This T cell receptor beta chain stems from a study of T cell changes during pregnancy in multiple sclerosis. The length of the CDR3 is 16 residues. CDR1 and CDR2 from the germline V gene are SGHRS and YFSETQ. V dropped 0 bases and J dropped 2 bases, with 12 bases sitting between them. The assay was immunoSEQ multiplex PCR, and TCRdb's table has in-frame clones only and misses some. This table holds approximately 52,000 clones, around 94% found once. The TCR sequence derives from a female donor with multiple sclerosis, enrolled in a pregnancy study. The chain combines TRBV5-1 with TRBJ1-3; a possible D gene is TRBD1 (5 bases). Sequenced material: CD4+ T cells from peripheral blood mononuclear cells, taken in the third trimester of pregnancy. CDR3 sequence reads: CASSLVGGTAGNTIYF. As DNA, the CDR3 is TGCGCCAGCAGCTTGGTCGGGGGGACGGCTGGAAACACCATATATTTT.